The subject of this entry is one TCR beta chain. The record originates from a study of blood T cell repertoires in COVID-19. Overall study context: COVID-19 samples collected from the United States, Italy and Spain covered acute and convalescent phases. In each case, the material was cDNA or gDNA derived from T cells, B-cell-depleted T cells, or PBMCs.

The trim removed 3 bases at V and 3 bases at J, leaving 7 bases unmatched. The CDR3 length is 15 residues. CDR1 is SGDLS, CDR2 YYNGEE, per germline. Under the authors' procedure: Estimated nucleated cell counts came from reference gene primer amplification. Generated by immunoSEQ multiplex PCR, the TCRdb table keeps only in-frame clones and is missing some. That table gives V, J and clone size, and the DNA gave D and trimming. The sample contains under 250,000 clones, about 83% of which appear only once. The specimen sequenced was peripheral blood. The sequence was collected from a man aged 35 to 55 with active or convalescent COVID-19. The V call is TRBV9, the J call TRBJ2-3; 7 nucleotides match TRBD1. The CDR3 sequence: CASSAWDSLTDTQYF. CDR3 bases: TGTGCCAGCAGCGCGTGGGACAGCTTAACAGATACGCAGTATTTT. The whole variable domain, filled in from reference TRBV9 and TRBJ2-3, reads DSGVTQTPKHLITATGQRVTLRCSPRSGDLSVYWYQQSLDQGLQFLIQYYNGEERAKGNILERFSAQQFPDLHSELNLSSLELGDSALYFCASSAWDSLTDTQYFGPGTRLTVL.